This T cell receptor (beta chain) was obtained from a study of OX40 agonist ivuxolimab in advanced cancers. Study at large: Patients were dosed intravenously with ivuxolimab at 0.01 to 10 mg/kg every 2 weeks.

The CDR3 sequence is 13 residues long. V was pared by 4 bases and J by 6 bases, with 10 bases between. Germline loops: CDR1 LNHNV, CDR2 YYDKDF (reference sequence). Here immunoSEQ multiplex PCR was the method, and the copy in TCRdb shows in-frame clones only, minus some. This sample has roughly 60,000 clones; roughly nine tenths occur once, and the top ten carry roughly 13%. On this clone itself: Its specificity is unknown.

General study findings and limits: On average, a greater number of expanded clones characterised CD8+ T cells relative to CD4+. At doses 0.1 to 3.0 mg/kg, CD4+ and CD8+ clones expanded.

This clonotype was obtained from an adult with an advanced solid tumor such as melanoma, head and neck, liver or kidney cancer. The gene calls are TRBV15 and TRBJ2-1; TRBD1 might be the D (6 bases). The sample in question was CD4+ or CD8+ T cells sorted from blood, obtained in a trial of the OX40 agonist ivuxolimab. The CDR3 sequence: CATSIWDINEQFF. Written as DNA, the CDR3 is TGTGCCACCAGCATCTGGGACATCAATGAGCAGTTCTTC.